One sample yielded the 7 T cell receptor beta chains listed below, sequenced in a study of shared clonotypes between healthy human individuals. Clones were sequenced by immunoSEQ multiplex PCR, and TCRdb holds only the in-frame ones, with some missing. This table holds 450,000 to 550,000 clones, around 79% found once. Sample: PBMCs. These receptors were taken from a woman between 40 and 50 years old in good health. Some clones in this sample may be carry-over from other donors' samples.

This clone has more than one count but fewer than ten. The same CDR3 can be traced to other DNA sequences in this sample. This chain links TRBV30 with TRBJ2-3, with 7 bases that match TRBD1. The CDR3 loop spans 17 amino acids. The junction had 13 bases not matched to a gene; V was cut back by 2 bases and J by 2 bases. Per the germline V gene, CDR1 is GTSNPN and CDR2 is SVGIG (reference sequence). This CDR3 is CAWSSTTPGQITDTQYF. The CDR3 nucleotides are TGTGCCTGGAGTAGCACGACTCCGGGACAGATCACAGATACGCAGTATTTT.

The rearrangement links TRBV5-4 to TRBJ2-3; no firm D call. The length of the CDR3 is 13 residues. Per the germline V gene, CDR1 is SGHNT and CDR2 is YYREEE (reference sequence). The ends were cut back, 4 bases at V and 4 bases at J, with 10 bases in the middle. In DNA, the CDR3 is TGTGCCAGCAGCCCAACGTTTGCAGATACGCAGTATTTT. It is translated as CASSPTFADTQYF.

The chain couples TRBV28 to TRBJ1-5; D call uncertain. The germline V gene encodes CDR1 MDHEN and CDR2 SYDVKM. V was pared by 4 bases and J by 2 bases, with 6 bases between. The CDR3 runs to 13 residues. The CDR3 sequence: CASSSFRNQPQHF. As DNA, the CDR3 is TGTGCCAGCAGTTCCTTCCGCAATCAGCCCCAGCATTTT.

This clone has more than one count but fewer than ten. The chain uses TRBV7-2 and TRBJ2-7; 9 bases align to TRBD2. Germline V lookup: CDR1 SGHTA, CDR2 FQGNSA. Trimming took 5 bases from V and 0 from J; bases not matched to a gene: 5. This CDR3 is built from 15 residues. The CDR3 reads CASSTTSGRSYEQYF. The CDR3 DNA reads TGTGCCAGCAGCACGACTAGCGGCCGCTCCTACGAGCAGTACTTC.

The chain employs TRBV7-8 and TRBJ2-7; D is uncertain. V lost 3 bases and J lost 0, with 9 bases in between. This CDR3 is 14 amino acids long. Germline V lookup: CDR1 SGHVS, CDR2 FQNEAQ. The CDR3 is CASSLRSTSYEQYF. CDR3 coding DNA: TGTGCCAGCAGCTTGAGGTCAACCTCCTACGAGCAGTACTTC.

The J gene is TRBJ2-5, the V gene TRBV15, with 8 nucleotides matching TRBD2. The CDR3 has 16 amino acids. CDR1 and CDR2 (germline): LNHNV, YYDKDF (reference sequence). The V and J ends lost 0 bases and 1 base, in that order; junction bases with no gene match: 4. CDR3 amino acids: CATSRDTSGRQETQYF. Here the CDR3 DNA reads TGTGCCACCAGCAGAGATACTAGCGGACGCCAAGAGACCCAGTACTTC.

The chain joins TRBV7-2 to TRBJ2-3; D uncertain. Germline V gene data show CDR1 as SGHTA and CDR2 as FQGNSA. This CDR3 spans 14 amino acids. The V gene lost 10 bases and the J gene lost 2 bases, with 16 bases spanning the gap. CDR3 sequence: CAIVGNLYTDTQYF. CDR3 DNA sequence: TGTGCCATCGTAGGTAACCTCTACACAGATACGCAGTATTTT. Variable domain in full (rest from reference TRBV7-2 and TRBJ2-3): GAGVSQSPSNKVTEKGKDVELRCDPISGHTALYWYRQSLGQGLEFLIYFQGNSAPDKSGLPSDRFSAERTGGSVSTLTIQRTQQEDSAVYLCAIVGNLYTDTQYFGPGTRLTVL.